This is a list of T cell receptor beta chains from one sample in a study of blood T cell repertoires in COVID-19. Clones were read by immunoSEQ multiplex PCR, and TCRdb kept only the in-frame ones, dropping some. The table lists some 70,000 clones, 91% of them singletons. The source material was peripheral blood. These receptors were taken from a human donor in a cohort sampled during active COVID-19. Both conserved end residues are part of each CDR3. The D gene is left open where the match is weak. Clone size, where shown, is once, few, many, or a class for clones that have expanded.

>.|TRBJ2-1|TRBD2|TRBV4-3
CASSQALAGGGYEQFF
TGCGCCAGCAGCCAAGCCCTAGCGGGAGGTGGTTATGAGCAGTTCTTC
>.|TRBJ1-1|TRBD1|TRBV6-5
CASSYGGTDGTEAFF
TGTGCCAGCAGTTACGGGGGGACAGACGGCACTGAAGCTTTCTTT
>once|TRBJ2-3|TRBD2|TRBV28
CASSRTSKADTQYF
TGTGCCAGCAGTCGGACTAGCAAGGCAGATACGCAGTATTTT
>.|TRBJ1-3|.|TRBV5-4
CASSLDTGDTIYF
TGTGCCAGCAGCTTGGATACCGGTGACACCATATATTTT
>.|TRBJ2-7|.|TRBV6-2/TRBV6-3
CASSYSSRGAGEQYF
TGTGCCAGCAGTTACTCTAGCAGGGGGGCCGGTGAGCAGTACTTC
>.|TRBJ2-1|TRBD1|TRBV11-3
CASSPISGTGVKYNEQFF
TGTGCCAGCAGCCCGATTTCCGGGACAGGGGTCAAGTACAATGAGCAGTTCTTC
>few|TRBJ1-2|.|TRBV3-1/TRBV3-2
CASSQIGQVNYGYTF
TGTGCCAGCAGCCAAATTGGGCAGGTGAACTATGGCTACACCTTC
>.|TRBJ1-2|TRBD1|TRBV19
CATTGTGSYGYTF
TGTGCCACCACCGGGACAGGGTCCTATGGCTACACCTTC
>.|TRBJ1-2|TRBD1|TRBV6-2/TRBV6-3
CASSRGGGYTF
TGTGCCAGCAGTCGAGGGGGCGGCTACACCTTC
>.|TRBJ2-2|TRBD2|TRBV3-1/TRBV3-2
CASSLGGTGELFF
TGTGCCAGCAGCTTGGGGGGGACCGGGGAGCTGTTTTTT
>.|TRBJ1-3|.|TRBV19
CASSTRQSSGNTIYF
TGTGCCAGTAGCACAAGACAGAGCTCTGGAAACACCATATATTTT
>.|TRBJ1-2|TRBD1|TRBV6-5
CASKRTGETGGYTF
TGTGCCAGTAAGAGGACAGGGGAAACGGGAGGCTACACCTTC